The TCR beta chain under discussion was sequenced for a study of shared clonotypes between healthy human individuals. The CDR3 spans 15 residues. Germline CDR1 is MNHEY and CDR2 is SVGAGI. The junction had 9 bases not matched to a gene; V was cut back by 1 base and J by 9 bases. This clone was counted a single time. Generated by immunoSEQ multiplex PCR, the TCRdb table keeps only in-frame clones and is missing some. The table lists around 690,000 clones, about 90% of them singletons. The source is a man younger than 30 in good health. Some clones in this sample may be carry-over from other donors' samples. What was sequenced was memory CD8+ T cells from PBMCs. Stated subset: CD45RO+ cells pooled with CCR7-negative TemRA cells. This sequence joins TRBV6-5 and TRBJ2-3; 8 nucleotides agree with TRBD2. DNA for the CDR3: TGTGCCAGCAGTTACTTGCGGGAGGCCTCCGGGACGCAGTATTTT. Translation: CASSYLREASGTQYF.